This is a list of T cell receptor beta chains from one sample in a study of monozygotic twins with inflammatory bowel disease. Each CDR3 protein gets one entry in TCRdb, which reprocessed the 5' RACE reads and gives no DNA. The table for this sample gives some 200,000 distinct CDR3 sequences. Sequenced sample: blood. These receptors all come from a human donor with ulcerative colitis or Crohn's disease, or a healthy co-twin of an affected twin (not recorded which). The CDR3 runs from the conserved cysteine through the conserved F or W.

j_gene	v_gene	CDR3aa
TRBJ1-1	TRBV10-3	CAIRQTTGGLNTEAFF
TRBJ2-7	TRBV7-6	CASSLGAGASSGEQYF
TRBJ2-5	TRBV5-1	CASSKSDVETQYF
TRBJ2-1	TRBV6-5	CASSYSTGVSNSYNEQFF
TRBJ2-3	TRBV7-2	CASSGRELASTDTQYF
TRBJ1-2	TRBV7-2	CASSSSPGTPGGGYTF
TRBJ1-1	TRBV29-1	CSARTGGLTEAFF
TRBJ1-5	TRBV4-1	CASSQGVPGQGSAQPQHF
TRBJ2-5	TRBV27	CASSFLGGETQYF
TRBJ1-6	TRBV7-2	CASSTGQGTNSPLHF
TRBJ1-1	TRBV5-1	CASSLTVGFEAFF
TRBJ2-3	TRBV12-3/TRBV12-4	CASGTGPTDTQYF
TRBJ1-5	TRBV3-1	CASSQYERQPQHF
TRBJ1-1	TRBV7-2	CASSLSRVNTEAFF
TRBJ2-1	TRBV20-1	CSARLAGYNEQFF
TRBJ1-5	TRBV23-1	CASSQMGDRGTRQPQHF
TRBJ1-1	TRBV20-1	CSATPDSVEAFF
TRBJ2-3	TRBV6-5	CASSRQHTDTQYF
TRBJ2-1	TRBV27	CASSLGISSYNEQFF
TRBJ2-7	TRBV20-1	CSLSKGTSGPYEQYF
TRBJ1-5	TRBV6-2/TRBV6-3	CASTPRGGIQPQHF
TRBJ1-2	TRBV7-9	CASSLTGVGTF
TRBJ2-5	TRBV20-1	CSASQLAGGSYQETQYF
TRBJ2-1	TRBV19	CASSIGGFRNEQFF
TRBJ1-6	TRBV20-1	CSARESRGIDSPLHF
TRBJ1-1	TRBV3-1	CASSQLGQEAFF
TRBJ1-5	TRBV6-2/TRBV6-3	CASSSDRGLNQPQHF
TRBJ2-1	TRBV6-5	CASSYSNAGAPYNEQFF
TRBJ2-3	TRBV2	CASSPRGGREDTQYF
TRBJ2-5	TRBV19	CASSSPGTGAQETQYF